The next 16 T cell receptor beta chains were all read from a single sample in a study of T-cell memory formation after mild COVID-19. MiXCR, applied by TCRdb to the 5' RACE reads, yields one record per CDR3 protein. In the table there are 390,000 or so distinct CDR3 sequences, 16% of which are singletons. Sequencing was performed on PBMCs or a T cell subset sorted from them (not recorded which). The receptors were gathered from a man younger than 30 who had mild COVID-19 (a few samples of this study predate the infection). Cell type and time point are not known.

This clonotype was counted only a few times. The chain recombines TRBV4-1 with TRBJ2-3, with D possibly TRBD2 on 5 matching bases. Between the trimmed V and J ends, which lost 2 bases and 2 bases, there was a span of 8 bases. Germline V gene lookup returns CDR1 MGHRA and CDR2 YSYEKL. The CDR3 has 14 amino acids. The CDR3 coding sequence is TGCGCCAGCAGCCAACTCGGGGACACAGATACGCAGTATTTT. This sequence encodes CASSQLGDTDTQYF.

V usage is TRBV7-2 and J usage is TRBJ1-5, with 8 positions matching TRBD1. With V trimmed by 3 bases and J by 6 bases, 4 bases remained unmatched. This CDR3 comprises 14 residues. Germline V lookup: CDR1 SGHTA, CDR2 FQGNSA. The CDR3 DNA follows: TGTGCCAGCAGCTTCTCAGGGGGCCGTCAGCCCCAGCATTTT. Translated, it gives CASSFSGGRQPQHF.

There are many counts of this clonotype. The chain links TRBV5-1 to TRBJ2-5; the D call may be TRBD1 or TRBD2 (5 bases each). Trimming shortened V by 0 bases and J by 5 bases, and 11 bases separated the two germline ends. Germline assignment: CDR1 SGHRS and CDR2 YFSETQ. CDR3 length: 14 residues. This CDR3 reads CASSLERGRETQYF. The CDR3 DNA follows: TGCGCCAGCAGCTTGGAACGGGGACGCGAGACCCAGTACTTC.

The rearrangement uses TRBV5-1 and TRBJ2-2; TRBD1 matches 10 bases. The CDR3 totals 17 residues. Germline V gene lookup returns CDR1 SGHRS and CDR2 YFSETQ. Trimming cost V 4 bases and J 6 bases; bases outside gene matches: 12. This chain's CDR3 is CASSEGPGTGDSGELFF. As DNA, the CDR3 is TGCGCCAGCAGCGAAGGTCCCGGGACAGGGGATTCCGGGGAGCTGTTTTTT.

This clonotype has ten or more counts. Here the CDR3 reads CASGLAGTSGVTGELFF. CDR3 sequence (DNA): TGTGCTAGTGGTTTGGCCGGGACTAGCGGGGTTACCGGGGAGCTGTTTTTT. The chain has TRBV12-5 and TRBJ2-2, with 13 bases aligning to TRBD2. CDR1 and CDR2 from the germline V gene are LGHNT and FRNRAP. CDR3 length equals 17 residues. V gave up 1 base and J gave up 5 bases; unmatched junction bases: 4.

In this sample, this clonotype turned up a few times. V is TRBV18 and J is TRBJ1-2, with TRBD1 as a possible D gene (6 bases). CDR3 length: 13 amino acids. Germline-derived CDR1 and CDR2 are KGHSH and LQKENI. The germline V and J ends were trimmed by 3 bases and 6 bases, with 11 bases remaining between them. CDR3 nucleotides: TGTGCCAGCTCACCCATGGACAGCGATGGCTACACCTTC. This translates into CASSPMDSDGYTF.

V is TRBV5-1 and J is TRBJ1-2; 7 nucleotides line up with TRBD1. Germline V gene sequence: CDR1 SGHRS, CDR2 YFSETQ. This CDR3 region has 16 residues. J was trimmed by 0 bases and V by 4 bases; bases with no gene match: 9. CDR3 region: CASSRGQSSANYGYTF. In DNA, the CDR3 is TGCGCCAGCAGCCGGGGACAGTCCTCAGCTAACTATGGCTACACCTTC.

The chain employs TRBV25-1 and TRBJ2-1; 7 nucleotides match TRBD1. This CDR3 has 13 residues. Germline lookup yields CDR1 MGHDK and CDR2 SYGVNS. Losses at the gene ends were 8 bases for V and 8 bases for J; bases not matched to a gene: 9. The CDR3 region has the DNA TGTGCCAGCCCCGGGACAGAAAACGATGAGCAGTTCTTC. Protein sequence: CASPGTENDEQFF.

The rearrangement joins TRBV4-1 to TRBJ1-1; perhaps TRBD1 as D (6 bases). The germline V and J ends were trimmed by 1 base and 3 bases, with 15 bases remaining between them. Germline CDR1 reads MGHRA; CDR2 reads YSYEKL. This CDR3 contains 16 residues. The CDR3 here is CASSQVSTGWDTEAFF. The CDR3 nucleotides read TGCGCCAGCAGCCAAGTCTCTACAGGGTGGGACACTGAAGCTTTCTTT.

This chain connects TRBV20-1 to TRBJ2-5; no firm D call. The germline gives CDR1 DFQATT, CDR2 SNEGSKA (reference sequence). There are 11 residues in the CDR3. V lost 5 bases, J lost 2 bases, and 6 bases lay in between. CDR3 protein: CSALKQETQYF. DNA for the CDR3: TGCAGTGCTCTAAAGCAAGAGACCCAGTACTTC.

The CDR3 coding sequence is TGTGCCAGCAGTTTGGCGGTCAATCAGCCCCAGCATTTT. It codes for CASSLAVNQPQHF. The V and J genes are TRBV28 and TRBJ1-5; D is unclear. This CDR3 comprises 13 residues. Germline-derived CDR1 and CDR2 are MDHEN and SYDVKM. The V and J ends lost 3 bases and 3 bases respectively, with 6 bases between them.

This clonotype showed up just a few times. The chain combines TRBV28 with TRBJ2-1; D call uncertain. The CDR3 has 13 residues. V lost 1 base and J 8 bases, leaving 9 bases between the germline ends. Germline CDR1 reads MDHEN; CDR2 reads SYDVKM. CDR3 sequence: CASSLYTSDEQFF. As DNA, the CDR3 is TGTGCCAGCAGTTTATACACTTCCGATGAGCAGTTCTTC.

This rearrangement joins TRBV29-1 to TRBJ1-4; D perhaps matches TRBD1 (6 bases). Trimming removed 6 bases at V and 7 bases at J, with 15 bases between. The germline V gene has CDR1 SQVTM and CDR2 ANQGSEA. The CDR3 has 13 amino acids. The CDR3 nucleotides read TGCAGCGTCGCACAGGGAGTCGGTGAAAAACTGTTTTTT. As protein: CSVAQGVGEKLFF.

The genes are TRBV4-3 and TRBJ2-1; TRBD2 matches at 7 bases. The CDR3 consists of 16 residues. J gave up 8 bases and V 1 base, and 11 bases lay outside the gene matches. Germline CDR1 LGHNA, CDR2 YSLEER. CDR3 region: CASSQAWGLSYHEQFF. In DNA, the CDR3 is TGCGCCAGCAGCCAAGCTTGGGGACTATCTTATCATGAGCAGTTCTTC.

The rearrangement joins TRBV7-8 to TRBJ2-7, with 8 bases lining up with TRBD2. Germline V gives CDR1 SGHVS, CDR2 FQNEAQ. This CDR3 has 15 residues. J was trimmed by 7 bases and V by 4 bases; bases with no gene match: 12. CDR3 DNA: TGTGCCAGCAGCTCCCGGACTAGCCGAAGCGAAGAGCAGTACGTC. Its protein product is CASSSRTSRSEEQYV.

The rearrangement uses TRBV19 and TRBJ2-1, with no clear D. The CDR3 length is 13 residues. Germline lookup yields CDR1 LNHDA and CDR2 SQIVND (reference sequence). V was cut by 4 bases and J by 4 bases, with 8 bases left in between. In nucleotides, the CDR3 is TGTGCCAGTAGTACATTGGGTTACAATGAGCAGTTCTTC. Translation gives CASSTLGYNEQFF.